This T cell receptor (beta chain) was found in a study of response to subunit inactivated influenza vaccine. The V end was cut by 5 bases, the J end by 5 bases, with 12 bases between. This CDR3 region has 13 residues. The germline V gene has CDR1 SGHTA and CDR2 FQGNSA. TCRdb used MiXCR to reprocess the RT-PCR reads, holding one entry per CDR3 protein. The repertoire holds around 570,000 distinct CDR3 sequences, with around 11% as singletons. This sample was also put to use in a study of T cells expressing NK-cell markers. In that study: cDNA encoding TCR beta was synthesized via 5'RACE template switching incorporating UMIs.

The gene calls are TRBV7-2 and TRBJ1-2, with no clear D. The clonotype comes from a man aged 45 to 65 who received an inactivated influenza vaccine. The sample in question was PBMCs from blood, obtained on the day of vaccination. This chain's CDR3 is CASSQGRNYGYTF. As DNA, the CDR3 is TGTGCCAGCAGCCAAGGACGGAATTATGGCTACACCTTC.